These T cell receptor beta chains were read from a single sample in a study of PD-1 blockade in mismatch repair-deficient tumors. Produced via immunoSEQ multiplex PCR; TCRdb's table is partial and in-frame only. The sample includes roughly 120,000 clones, almost 90% of them seen just once. Here the sequenced sample was peripheral blood, taken just under 74 weeks after starting pembrolizumab. Receptors originate from an adult with mismatch repair-deficient cancer. The CDR3 runs from the conserved cysteine through the conserved F or W. D genes are given only for firm matches. Not all rows give a size; the values are once, few, many and, for expanded clones, a class.

v_call: TRBV5-1; j_call: TRBJ2-1; clone_size: .; d_call: .; cdr3_aa: CASSWIGADNEQFF; cdr3_nt: TGCGCCAGCAGCTGGATCGGAGCCGACAATGAGCAGTTCTTC
v_call: TRBV6-5; j_call: TRBJ1-2; clone_size: .; d_call: .; cdr3_aa: CASSASNYGYTF; cdr3_nt: TGTGCCAGCAGCGCTTCTAACTATGGCTACACCTTC
v_call: TRBV4-3; j_call: TRBJ1-1; clone_size: .; d_call: .; cdr3_aa: CASSQEDSAMNTEAFF; cdr3_nt: TGCGCCAGCAGCCAAGAAGACAGCGCTATGAACACTGAAGCTTTCTTT
v_call: TRBV4-2; j_call: TRBJ2-1; clone_size: .; d_call: TRBD2; cdr3_aa: CASSQAGGPGEQFF; cdr3_nt: TGTGCCAGCAGCCAGGCGGGAGGGCCCGGCGAGCAGTTCTTC
v_call: TRBV5-1; j_call: TRBJ2-3; clone_size: .; d_call: .; cdr3_aa: CASRGGDSTDTQYF; cdr3_nt: TGCGCCAGCAGGGGTGGGGACAGCACAGATACGCAGTATTTT
v_call: TRBV9; j_call: TRBJ2-1; clone_size: .; d_call: TRBD2; cdr3_aa: CASSVAGAGGWDEQFF; cdr3_nt: TGTGCCAGCAGCGTAGCGGGTGCGGGAGGGTGGGATGAGCAGTTCTTC
v_call: TRBV5-6; j_call: TRBJ2-3; clone_size: .; d_call: .; cdr3_aa: CASSGGTADTQYF; cdr3_nt: TGTGCCAGCAGCGGGGGGACAGCAGATACGCAGTATTTT
v_call: TRBV7-9; j_call: TRBJ2-1; clone_size: .; d_call: .; cdr3_aa: CASSLVPKTPYNEQFF; cdr3_nt: TGTGCCAGCAGCTTAGTCCCCAAAACACCCTACAATGAGCAGTTCTTC
v_call: TRBV6-6; j_call: TRBJ1-1; clone_size: .; d_call: .; cdr3_aa: CASSKSGFRTEAFF; cdr3_nt: TGTGCCAGCAGTAAATCAGGGTTTCGCACTGAAGCTTTCTTT
v_call: TRBV30; j_call: TRBJ1-1; clone_size: .; d_call: .; cdr3_aa: CAWRTRGMNTEAFF; cdr3_nt: TGTGCCTGGAGAACCAGGGGCATGAACACTGAAGCTTTCTTT
v_call: TRBV5-6; j_call: TRBJ2-7; clone_size: .; d_call: .; cdr3_aa: CASSSVSLFGAYEQYF; cdr3_nt: TGTGCCAGCAGCTCGGTCTCCCTATTTGGTGCCTACGAGCAGTACTTC
v_call: TRBV19; j_call: TRBJ1-2; clone_size: .; d_call: TRBD1; cdr3_aa: CASSTGQIIYGYTF; cdr3_nt: TGTGCCAGTAGTACGGGACAGATTATCTATGGCTACACCTTC
v_call: TRBV30; j_call: TRBJ2-7; clone_size: .; d_call: .; cdr3_aa: CAWNPTGPYEQYF; cdr3_nt: TGTGCCTGGAATCCGACAGGCCCCTACGAGCAGTACTTC
v_call: TRBV7-9; j_call: TRBJ2-1; clone_size: .; d_call: TRBD1; cdr3_aa: CASSPGTGDNEQFF; cdr3_nt: TGTGCCAGCAGCCCCGGGACAGGGGACAATGAGCAGTTCTTC
v_call: TRBV4-1; j_call: TRBJ2-7; clone_size: .; d_call: TRBD1; cdr3_aa: CASSQVFLDRASYEQYF; cdr3_nt: TGCGCCAGCAGCCAAGTCTTCTTGGACAGGGCCTCCTACGAGCAGTACTTC
v_call: TRBV7-9; j_call: TRBJ2-5; clone_size: .; d_call: .; cdr3_aa: CASSLDAGSRLAQYF; cdr3_nt: TGTGCCAGCAGCTTAGACGCAGGGTCACGGTTGGCCCAGTACTTC
v_call: TRBV11-2; j_call: TRBJ2-1; clone_size: .; d_call: TRBD2; cdr3_aa: CASSQGLAGDDEQFF; cdr3_nt: TGTGCCAGCAGCCAGGGACTAGCGGGAGACGATGAGCAGTTCTTC
v_call: TRBV27; j_call: TRBJ2-2; clone_size: .; d_call: .; cdr3_aa: CASSFSTGELFF; cdr3_nt: TGTGCCAGCAGTTTCAGCACCGGGGAGCTGTTTTTT
v_call: TRBV10-3; j_call: TRBJ1-1; clone_size: .; d_call: .; cdr3_aa: CAIGRGDTEAFF; cdr3_nt: TGTGCCATCGGCCGGGGGGACACTGAAGCTTTCTTT
v_call: TRBV6-6; j_call: TRBJ2-5; clone_size: .; d_call: TRBD2; cdr3_aa: CASSYSLAGASGTQYF; cdr3_nt: TGTGCCAGCAGTTACTCGCTAGCGGGAGCGAGCGGGACCCAGTACTTC
v_call: TRBV5-6; j_call: TRBJ1-5; clone_size: .; d_call: .; cdr3_aa: CASSFRDNQPQHF; cdr3_nt: TGTGCCAGCAGCTTCAGGGACAATCAGCCCCAGCATTTT
v_call: TRBV21-1; j_call: TRBJ1-2; clone_size: .; d_call: .; cdr3_aa: CASSARQGLTYGYTF; cdr3_nt: TGTGCCAGCAGCGCCCGACAGGGGCTAACCTATGGCTACACCTTC
v_call: TRBV30; j_call: TRBJ2-1; clone_size: .; d_call: .; cdr3_aa: CAWRSQGMGEQFF; cdr3_nt: TGTGCCTGGAGAAGTCAGGGGATGGGGGAGCAGTTCTTC
v_call: TRBV10-3; j_call: TRBJ2-2; clone_size: .; d_call: .; cdr3_aa: CAINPGGGSLVLNTGELFF; cdr3_nt: TGTGCCATCAACCCAGGGGGAGGCTCCTTAGTTCTGAACACCGGGGAGCTGTTTTTT
v_call: TRBV19; j_call: TRBJ2-1; clone_size: .; d_call: .; cdr3_aa: CASTIGDRPYNEQFF; cdr3_nt: TGTGCCAGTACCATAGGGGACCGACCCTACAATGAGCAGTTCTTC
v_call: TRBV7-9; j_call: TRBJ2-5; clone_size: once; d_call: .; cdr3_aa: CASSPFWAEKETQYF; cdr3_nt: TGTGCCAGCAGCCCGTTTTGGGCCGAAAAAGAGACCCAGTACTTC
v_call: TRBV4-1; j_call: TRBJ2-2; clone_size: .; d_call: .; cdr3_aa: CASSQEGGGDGELFF; cdr3_nt: TGCGCCAGCAGCCAAGAAGGGGGGGGTGACGGGGAGCTGTTTTTT
v_call: TRBV10-3; j_call: TRBJ2-1; clone_size: .; d_call: TRBD2; cdr3_aa: CAISAWTSGTYNEQFF; cdr3_nt: TGTGCCATCAGTGCTTGGACTAGCGGTACCTACAATGAGCAGTTCTTC
v_call: TRBV4-3; j_call: TRBJ1-4; clone_size: once; d_call: .; cdr3_aa: CASSQYGSGAPNEKLFF; cdr3_nt: TGCGCCAGCAGCCAATACGGTTCGGGAGCCCCTAATGAAAAACTGTTTTTT
v_call: TRBV6-5; j_call: TRBJ2-3; clone_size: .; d_call: TRBD2; cdr3_aa: CASTRGLAGDTQYF; cdr3_nt: TGTGCCAGCACCCGGGGACTAGCGGGAGATACGCAGTATTTT
v_call: TRBV19; j_call: TRBJ2-1; clone_size: .; d_call: TRBD2; cdr3_aa: CASTTGLAGGGEQFF; cdr3_nt: TGTGCCAGTACGACCGGACTAGCGGGAGGGGGTGAGCAGTTCTTC
v_call: TRBV6-5; j_call: TRBJ2-7; clone_size: .; d_call: .; cdr3_aa: CASSYSPGDYEQYF; cdr3_nt: TGTGCCAGCAGTTACTCACCAGGGGACTACGAGCAGTACTTC
v_call: TRBV27; j_call: TRBJ2-1; clone_size: .; d_call: TRBD2; cdr3_aa: CASSPGGWSGPNEQFF; cdr3_nt: TGTGCCAGCAGTCCGGGAGGATGGTCGGGGCCCAATGAGCAGTTCTTC
v_call: TRBV4-1; j_call: TRBJ1-5; clone_size: once; d_call: .; cdr3_aa: CASSPSTEYSNQPQHF; cdr3_nt: TGCGCCAGCAGCCCTTCCACCGAATATAGCAATCAGCCCCAGCATTTT
v_call: TRBV6-6; j_call: TRBJ1-3; clone_size: .; d_call: .; cdr3_aa: CASSLDAGNTIYF; cdr3_nt: TGTGCCAGCAGTCTGGATGCTGGAAACACCATATATTTT
v_call: TRBV30; j_call: TRBJ2-3; clone_size: .; d_call: .; cdr3_aa: CAWGQRVDTQYF; cdr3_nt: TGTGCCTGGGGACAAAGGGTGGATACGCAGTATTTT
v_call: TRBV9; j_call: TRBJ1-3; clone_size: .; d_call: .; cdr3_aa: CASSRSAGSIAGNTIYF; cdr3_nt: TGTGCCAGCAGCCGATCAGCAGGGAGTATCGCCGGAAACACCATATATTTT
v_call: TRBV6-6; j_call: TRBJ1-1; clone_size: .; d_call: TRBD1; cdr3_aa: CASSYAKTPGQGMAFF; cdr3_nt: TGTGCCAGCAGTTACGCCAAGACTCCGGGACAGGGAATGGCTTTCTTT
v_call: TRBV30; j_call: TRBJ2-1; clone_size: once; d_call: TRBD1; cdr3_aa: CAWETGGRKQFF; cdr3_nt: TGTGCCTGGGAAACAGGGGGTCGGAAGCAGTTCTTC
v_call: TRBV29-1; j_call: TRBJ1-2; clone_size: few; d_call: .; cdr3_aa: CSVPMGLGGYTF; cdr3_nt: TGCAGCGTTCCTATGGGTCTCGGTGGCTACACCTTC
v_call: TRBV6-5; j_call: TRBJ2-3; clone_size: .; d_call: TRBD2; cdr3_aa: CASSSFSGSLSGTQYF; cdr3_nt: TGTGCCAGCAGTTCGTTTAGCGGGAGTTTATCCGGTACGCAGTATTTT
v_call: TRBV7-9; j_call: TRBJ2-3; clone_size: .; d_call: .; cdr3_aa: CASSLDTSSTDTQYF; cdr3_nt: TGTGCCAGCAGCTTAGACACCTCTAGCACAGATACGCAGTATTTT
v_call: TRBV28; j_call: TRBJ2-1; clone_size: .; d_call: .; cdr3_aa: CASKEGQADPYNEQFF; cdr3_nt: TGTGCCAGCAAAGAAGGGCAGGCCGACCCCTACAATGAGCAGTTCTTC
v_call: TRBV6-7; j_call: TRBJ1-2; clone_size: .; d_call: .; cdr3_aa: CASSYLYGYTF; cdr3_nt: TGTGCCAGCAGTTACCTCTATGGCTACACCTTC
v_call: TRBV13; j_call: TRBJ2-1; clone_size: .; d_call: .; cdr3_aa: CASSADSVKQFF; cdr3_nt: TGTGCCAGCAGCGCAGATAGCGTCAAGCAGTTCTTC
v_call: TRBV5-5; j_call: TRBJ1-2; clone_size: .; d_call: .; cdr3_aa: CASSLGVNYGYTF; cdr3_nt: TGTGCCAGCAGCTTGGGGGTTAACTATGGCTACACCTTC
v_call: TRBV7-6; j_call: TRBJ2-1; clone_size: .; d_call: TRBD2; cdr3_aa: CASSQTSGAGRYNEQFF; cdr3_nt: TGTGCCAGCAGTCAGACTAGCGGGGCGGGTAGGTACAATGAGCAGTTCTTC
v_call: TRBV27; j_call: TRBJ2-7; clone_size: .; d_call: TRBD1; cdr3_aa: CASSASTTGGSYEQYF; cdr3_nt: TGTGCCAGCAGCGCCTCGACGACAGGGGGCTCCTACGAGCAGTACTTC
v_call: TRBV5-1; j_call: TRBJ1-1; clone_size: .; d_call: TRBD1; cdr3_aa: CASSQGATEAFF; cdr3_nt: TGCGCCAGCAGCCAGGGGGCCACTGAAGCTTTCTTT
v_call: TRBV4-3; j_call: TRBJ2-4; clone_size: .; d_call: TRBD2; cdr3_aa: CASSPNLAGGENIQYF; cdr3_nt: TGCGCCAGCAGCCCGAATCTAGCGGGAGGGGAAAACATTCAGTACTTC
v_call: TRBV27; j_call: TRBJ1-2; clone_size: .; d_call: TRBD1; cdr3_aa: CASSPKTGFNYGYTF; cdr3_nt: TGTGCCAGCAGCCCGAAGACAGGGTTTAACTATGGCTACACCTTC
v_call: TRBV6-5; j_call: TRBJ1-1; clone_size: .; d_call: TRBD1; cdr3_aa: CASSLDRGSTEAFF; cdr3_nt: TGTGCCAGCAGTTTGGACAGGGGGAGCACTGAAGCTTTCTTT
v_call: TRBV29-1; j_call: TRBJ2-7; clone_size: .; d_call: TRBD2; cdr3_aa: CSVEDRAGGSYEQYF; cdr3_nt: TGCAGCGTTGAAGATCGCGCGGGAGGATCCTACGAGCAGTACTTC
v_call: TRBV27; j_call: TRBJ2-7; clone_size: .; d_call: TRBD2; cdr3_aa: CASSLGTSGIGEQYF; cdr3_nt: TGTGCCAGCAGTTTAGGTACTAGCGGGATAGGCGAGCAGTACTTC
v_call: TRBV7-9; j_call: TRBJ2-7; clone_size: .; d_call: .; cdr3_aa: CASSFWGARGEQYF; cdr3_nt: TGTGCCAGCAGCTTTTGGGGGGCGCGAGGCGAGCAGTACTTC
v_call: TRBV11-1; j_call: TRBJ2-7; clone_size: once; d_call: .; cdr3_aa: CASSLVGAYEQYF; cdr3_nt: TGTGCCAGCAGCTTAGTTGGGGCCTACGAGCAGTACTTC
v_call: TRBV6-1; j_call: TRBJ2-1; clone_size: .; d_call: .; cdr3_aa: CATASSYNEQFF; cdr3_nt: TGTGCCACAGCGAGCTCCTACAATGAGCAGTTCTTC